A selection of T cell receptor beta chains follows, all from one sample in a study of breast tumors, draining lymph nodes, adjacent tissues. TCRdb re-analysed the multiplex PCR reads in MiXCR, keeping a single row per CDR3 protein. The profile shows about 230,000 distinct CDR3 sequences, about 30% of them singletons. The specimen sequenced was axillary lymph node tissue. Receptors originate from a female donor with breast cancer. Some clones in this sample may be carry-over from other donors' samples. Each CDR3 is given with its conserved first and last residue. The size of a clone is reported for some rows only, either as once, few or many, or as a class for expanded clones.

v_gene,abundance,CDR3aa
TRBV28,many,CASSLLPDRAETGELFF
TRBV9,NA,CASRSSTNTGELFF
TRBV15,NA,CATSRPRTGGGKTINF
TRBV29-1,many,CSVVPYNEQFF
TRBV7-6,NA,CASSLGGLAEYEQYF
TRBV6-2/TRBV6-3,many,CASSYGVQAGAAEQFF
TRBV24-1,NA,CARTTSGTYNEQFF
TRBV20-1,NA,CSARPPGTGNEKLFF
TRBV5-1,NA,CASSLSGSEAGEQFF
TRBV18,many,CASSPRGSDQPQHF
TRBV7-2,many,CASSPRTGGTLADTQYF
TRBV11-2,many,CASSPYYEQYF
TRBV9,NA,CASSVSGGQETQYF
TRBV19,many,CASSIEGTYEQYF
TRBV27,many,CASSFGQPLSGYTF
TRBV24-1,many,CATSDQDGSKNIQYF
TRBV12-5,many,CASGLVRYEQYF
TRBV27,many,CASSLLGQGHEKLFF
TRBV7-9,NA,CASSASGQGYEQYF
TRBV2,NA,CASTVRAGNGPQAGNQPQHF